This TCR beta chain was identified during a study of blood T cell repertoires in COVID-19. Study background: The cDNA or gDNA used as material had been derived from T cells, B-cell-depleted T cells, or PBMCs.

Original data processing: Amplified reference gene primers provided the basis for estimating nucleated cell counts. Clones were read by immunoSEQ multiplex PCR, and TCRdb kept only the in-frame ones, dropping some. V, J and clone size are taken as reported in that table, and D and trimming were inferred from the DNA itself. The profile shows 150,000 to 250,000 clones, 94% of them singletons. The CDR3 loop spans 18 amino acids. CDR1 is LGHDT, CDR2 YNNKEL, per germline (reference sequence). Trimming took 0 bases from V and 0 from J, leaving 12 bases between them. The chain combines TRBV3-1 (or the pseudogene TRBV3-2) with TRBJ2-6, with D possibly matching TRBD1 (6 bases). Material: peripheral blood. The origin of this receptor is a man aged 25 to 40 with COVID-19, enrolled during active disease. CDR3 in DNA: TGTGCCAGCAGCCAAGAATGGGACACCTCCTCTGGGGCCAACGTCCTGACTTTC. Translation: CASSQEWDTSSGANVLTF.